This TCR beta chain was sequenced in a study of OX40 agonist ivuxolimab in advanced cancers. Across the whole study: Clinicians treated patients with ivuxolimab, an agonistic anti-OX40 (CD134) antibody.

General study findings and limits: CD8+ T cells showed, on average, more clonal expansion than CD4+ cells.

The CDR3 covers 13 residues. V dropped 1 base and J dropped 4 bases, with 8 bases sitting between them. Germline assignment: CDR1 MGHRA and CDR2 YSYEKL. About this clone: Its specificity is unknown.

Sequenced by immunoSEQ multiplex PCR; TCRdb stores in-frame clones only, minus some. This sample has approximately 87,000 clones, with 80% to 95% found just once. Collection of blood occurred at baseline, at cycle 4 day 1, and at cycle 7 day 1. The receptor's source is an adult with an advanced solid tumor such as melanoma, head and neck, liver or kidney cancer. The sequencing here drew on CD4+ or CD8+ T cells sorted from blood, taken in a trial of the OX40 agonist ivuxolimab. The chain is built from TRBV4-1 and TRBJ2-7; perhaps TRBD1 as D (6 bases). In DNA form, the CDR3 reads TGCGCCAGCAGCCAAGCGGACAGTTACGAGCAGTACTTC. Its protein product is CASSQADSYEQYF.